Following are 20 T cell receptor beta chains from one sample sequenced in a study of T cells in Graves' hyperthyroidism and ophthalmopathy. The source material, RNA transcripts, was used to amplify TCR beta CDR3 regions. HTBI primers drove first-round RT-PCR of the TCR CDR3. MiXCR, run by TCRdb on the multiplex PCR reads, gives a single entry per CDR3 protein. The sample has roughly 500,000 distinct CDR3 sequences, approximately 22% seen once; the top ten hold under 55%. Sequenced: blood. These receptors all come from a woman in her 70s with Graves' ophthalmopathy.

This clonotype was counted between two and nine times. V and J are TRBV2 and TRBJ1-6; D is uncertain. V was shortened by 2 bases and J by 10 bases, with 12 bases between the two germline ends. The CDR3 runs to 14 residues. The germline V gene encodes CDR1 SNHLY and CDR2 FYNNEI. CDR3 in DNA: TGTGCCAGCAGTGAATGGGGAAAAGTCTCACCCCTCCACTTT. It encodes CASSEWGKVSPLHF. Using reference TRBV2 and TRBJ1-6 for the parts outside the CDR3, the full variable domain is EPEVTQTPSHQVTQMGQEVILRCVPISNHLYFYWYRQILGQKVEFLVSFYNNEISEKSEIFDDQFSVERPDGSNFTLKIRSTKLEDSAMYFCASSEWGKVSPLHFGNGTRLTVT.

This clonotype was observed a handful of times. The V call is TRBV7-8, the J call TRBJ1-1, with TRBD1 matching over 8 bases. The CDR3 is 15 amino acids. Trimming cost V 1 base and J 1 base; bases outside gene matches: 2. In germline, CDR1 is SGHVS, CDR2 FQNEAQ. CDR3 in DNA: TGTGCCAGCAGCTTAGAGGACAGGGCGAACACTGAAGCTTTCTTT. It translates to CASSLEDRANTEAFF.

This clonotype showed up just a few times. The genes are TRBV6-4 and TRBJ2-7; D is possibly TRBD1 (6 bases). This CDR3 has 12 residues. Per the germline V gene, CDR1 is MRHNA and CDR2 is SNTAGT. Between the trimmed V and J ends, which lost 10 bases and 0 bases, there was a span of 10 bases. The CDR3 DNA sequence: TGTGCCACCTGGGACAACTCCTACGAGCAGTACTTC. Translation gives CATWDNSYEQYF.

This clonotype was observed at least ten times. This chain joins TRBV28 and TRBJ1-6, with 8 bases that match TRBD1. Looked up from germline, CDR1 is MDHEN and CDR2 is SYDVKM. The CDR3 sequence is 15 residues long. Trimming took 5 bases from V and 8 from J; bases not matched to a gene: 8. Here the CDR3 reads CASSAPQGVHSPLHF. The CDR3 nucleotides read TGTGCCAGCAGTGCACCACAGGGGGTCCATTCACCCCTCCACTTT.

V gene TRBV3-1 combines with J gene TRBJ2-1, with 8 bases that match TRBD2. Losses at the gene ends were 2 bases for V and 4 bases for J; bases not matched to a gene: 10. The CDR3 runs 17 residues. Germline values: CDR1 LGHDT, CDR2 YNNKEL (reference sequence). CDR3 in amino acids: CASSQFTSGVRYNEQFF. CDR3 nucleotides: TGTGCCAGCAGCCAATTTACTAGCGGAGTCAGGTACAATGAGCAGTTCTTC.

Comments on this clonotype: An end of the junction does not agree with germline; a read error may underlie this. V and J are TRBV5-1 and TRBJ1-1; D remains unclear. Germline-derived CDR1 and CDR2 are SGHRS and YFSETQ. The CDR3 covers 15 residues. The CDR3 loop reads CASSPLRLGSYVAFF. The DNA of the CDR3 is TGTGCCAGCAGCCCTCTTAGGCTGGGATCTTATGTAGCTTTCTTT.

This clonotype appeared many times. The chain uses TRBV27 and TRBJ1-1; tentative D call: TRBD1 (5 bases). Trimming removed 8 bases from V and 1 base from J, with 11 bases in between. Germline values: CDR1 MNHEY, CDR2 SMNVEV (reference sequence). The CDR3 covers 13 residues. This CDR3 reads CASWLGQNTEAFF. In DNA, the CDR3 is TGTGCCAGCTGGCTAGGACAGAACACTGAAGCTTTCTTT.

The chain uses TRBV6-1 and TRBJ2-7; 14 bases fit TRBD2. V shed 5 bases and J 5 bases; nucleotides not matched to a gene: 14. The CDR3 runs 18 residues. Germline V CDR1 and CDR2: MNHNS, SASEGT. This chain's CDR3 is CASSKRGTSGRSDNEQYF. The CDR3 DNA follows: TGTGCCAGCAGTAAACGGGGGACTAGCGGGAGATCTGATAACGAGCAGTACTTC.

This clonotype was seen at least ten times. The chain uses TRBV20-1 and TRBJ2-5; no firm D call. Trimming removed 3 bases from V and 3 bases from J, with 5 bases in between. This CDR3 is built from 11 residues. CDR1 and CDR2 from the germline V gene are DFQATT and SNEGSKA (reference sequence). In DNA form, the CDR3 reads TGCAGTGCTAGCGGCGAAGAGACCCAGTACTTC. This translates into CSASGEETQYF.

V and J are TRBV9 and TRBJ1-6; a possible D gene is TRBD1 (6 bases). CDR1 SGDLS and CDR2 YYNGEE come from the germline V gene. CDR3 length: 15 residues. The V end lost 2 bases, the J end lost 7 bases, and 13 bases lay between the germline ends. The CDR3 DNA is TGTGCCAGCAGCGTCCAGGGGACGGTAAATTCACCCCTCCACTTT. The encoded protein is CASSVQGTVNSPLHF.

This clonotype was picked up a small number of times. This chain connects TRBV5-4 to TRBJ2-7, with 9 bases matching TRBD2. V lost 3 bases and J lost 2; bases outside the gene matches: 6. Germline loops: CDR1 SGHNT, CDR2 YYREEE (reference sequence). This CDR3 is 15 amino acids long. The DNA for the CDR3 is TGTGCCAGCAGCTCGACTAGCGGCCTGACCTACGAGCAGTACTTC. As protein: CASSSTSGLTYEQYF.

J is TRBJ1-6 and V is TRBV6-1; 8 nucleotides align to TRBD1. The CDR3 is 14 amino acids. V lost 6 bases to trimming and J lost 7 bases; unmatched junction nucleotides: 5. Germline loops: CDR1 MNHNS, CDR2 SASEGT. The CDR3 here is CASRRTGRNSPLHF. CDR3 nucleotide sequence: TGTGCCAGCAGACGGACAGGGAGGAATTCACCCCTCCACTTT.

V is TRBV12-3 or TRBV12-4 and J is TRBJ1-3, with unresolved D. This CDR3 has 13 residues. Trimming took off 6 bases at V and 3 bases at J, with 9 bases between the two ends. The CDR3 spells CASSDQVGNTIYF. CDR3 in DNA: TGTGCCAGCAGCGACCAGGTTGGAAACACCATATATTTT.

Points on this clonotype: Given a much more abundant clone one base away, this may be a read error. The chain recombines TRBV15 with TRBJ1-5; 8 nucleotides align to TRBD1. This CDR3 is 14 amino acids long. The germline V gene encodes CDR1 LNHNV and CDR2 YYDKDF (reference sequence). The junction had 9 bases not matched to a gene; V was cut back by 5 bases and J by 9 bases. This CDR3 reads CATSPDRGGRPQHF. The CDR3 nucleotides read TGTGCCACCAGCCCTGACAGGGGCGGCCGGCCCCAGCATTTT.

A word on this clonotype: This may stem from a read error, because a much larger clone lies one nucleotide away. The chain has TRBV6-9 and TRBJ1-1, with a weak D call TRBD1 (5 bases). Per germline, CDR1 MNHGY and CDR2 SVAAGI. This CDR3 spans 14 amino acids. As DNA, the CDR3 is TGTGCCAGCAGTTACGGGACTTCGAACACTGAAGCTTCCTTT. This translates into CASSYGTSNTEASF.

CDR3 residues: CASSPGQGTNEKLFF. Written as DNA, the CDR3 is TGTGCCAGCAGTCCAGGGCAGGGAACTAATGAAAAACTGTTTTTT. The rearrangement uses TRBV2 and TRBJ1-4; D perhaps matches TRBD1 (5 bases). CDR1 and CDR2 from the germline V gene are SNHLY and FYNNEI. This CDR3 has 15 residues. V dropped 5 bases and J dropped 1 base, with 11 bases sitting between them.

This clonotype turned up a few times. The CDR3 sequence is CASFDEASYNEQFF. The CDR3 nucleotides are TGTGCCAGTTTTGACGAGGCATCCTACAATGAGCAGTTCTTC. V and J are TRBV6-1 and TRBJ2-1; D not resolved. V was clipped by 9 bases and J by 1 base, with 13 bases between them. Germline V lookup: CDR1 MNHNS, CDR2 SASEGT. The CDR3 covers 14 residues.

This clonotype was observed a handful of times. The chain has TRBV28 and TRBJ1-6, with D tentatively TRBD1 (6 bases). Germline assignment: CDR1 MDHEN and CDR2 SYDVKM. The CDR3 runs to 16 residues. V lost 6 bases to trimming and J lost 8 bases, with 20 bases between them. The CDR3 DNA follows: TGTGCCAGCAGCCTGTGGGCCGGGGGGCTCGATTCACCCCTCCACTTT. It specifies CASSLWAGGLDSPLHF.

This clonotype has a count of ten or more. V gene TRBV28 combines with J gene TRBJ1-6, with D perhaps matching TRBD1 (5 bases). Germline loops: CDR1 MDHEN, CDR2 SYDVKM. This CDR3 contains 14 residues. Trimming cost V 6 bases and J 8 bases, with 14 bases left between them. As DNA, the CDR3 is TGTGCCAGCAGATCTGGGGGAAGGCATTCACCCCTCCACTTT. It codes for CASRSGGRHSPLHF.

This clonotype showed up many times. The chain is built from TRBV6-5 and TRBJ1-1, with a tentative D call TRBD1 (6 bases). The CDR3 loop spans 16 amino acids. Germline V gives CDR1 MNHEY, CDR2 SVGAGI. Trimming took 4 bases from V and 4 from J, leaving 19 bases between them. CDR3 region: CASSSSGAGAGTEAFF. In nucleotides, the CDR3 is TGTGCCAGCAGTTCCTCGGGGGCGGGGGCGGGCACTGAAGCTTTCTTT.